This T cell receptor (beta chain) stems from a study of blood T cells in healthy people across ages (dated by TCRdb to about 2015). Some background on the complete study: In model experiments, template switching captured about one uniquely barcoded TCR beta cDNA molecule for every two T cells. Age-related changes in TCR beta repertoire diversity were measured in the study by deep sequencing normalized with unique cDNA molecular identifiers. The donors were divided into four age groups: young (average roughly 17 years), middle-aged (over 35), aged (under 70) and long-lived (about 79). Donors of different ages were randomly distributed across sequencing lanes to avoid experimental bias. Two additional independent replicas of 1 million unique cDNA reads from the same blood draw were analyzed for two donors (one aged 18 to 29 and one aged 80 or older).

Libraries were prepared through 5' RACE. The instrument given in TCRdb is Illumina HiSeq 2500. A second PCR of roughly 6 to 11 cycles was run with a J-beta primer mix and a sample-barcoded 5' primer. A template-switch 5' adaptor carrying 12 random nucleotides introduced a unique molecular identifier onto each TCR beta cDNA molecule. Each sample yielded at least 3 million CDR3-containing paired-end reads. First-strand cDNA was synthesized from all RNA with the Mint cDNA synthesis kit, primed by a TRBC-specific oligonucleotide. After uracil-DNA glycosylase treatment, a first 18-cycle PCR used universal primers M1SS and BC2_uni_R on all cDNA. The source study handled its data this way. For normalization, 1 million high-quality reads were randomly selected from each sample, with every read carrying a distinct molecular identifier. Instead of being binned into consensus sequences, reads with shared molecular identifiers were discarded. MiTCR, set to a Q25 quality threshold and the strictest error-elimination algorithm, was used for CDR3 identification, clonotype clustering and error correction. A nonparametric unseen species model with Euler transformation was used to estimate lower-bound total TCR beta diversity. TCRdb cleaned the public reads at Q25 with fastp, built clones with MiXCR and kept in-frame beta chains. Duplicate CDR3 protein sequences are folded into a single record with the most common DNA and genes. The V and J calls reflect TCRdb's pipeline rather than the authors' work. The sample table lists about 1.4 million distinct CDR3 sequences, around 55% of them with a count of one. The ten biggest clones cover 5% to 7% of the sample.

Points the paper makes about the study in general: Because profiling used bulk unsorted PBMCs, naive and antigen-experienced compartments could not be compared conclusively. The percentage of naive T cells measured by flow cytometry correlated strongly with observed TCR beta diversity. As age increased, observed TCR beta diversity per million T cells dropped in a roughly linear way, and a significant reduction was already evident by age around 41. Estimates of total diversity based on one million sequenced T cells were regarded as lower bounds and as underestimates. Because donor CMV infection status was unknown, age-related changes in expanded clonotypes were potentially confounded. Compared with the aged group, more naive CD4+ T cells, fewer expanded clones and increased TCR diversity were shown by the long-lived group, suggesting age selection.

As for this clonotype: Its antigen is still unknown. Base-call qualities are not available, and no considerably larger clone is one nucleotide away.

The donors were around 39 Caucasian individuals from Russia, aged 6 to 90 years, who were systemically healthy. Each donor gave ten milliliters of peripheral blood, drawn into EDTA-treated Vacutainer tubes. PBMCs were isolated by Ficoll-Paque density-gradient centrifugation, with at least 7 million obtained per sample. Trizol reagent was used to extract total RNA from the PBMCs, yielding at least 6 micrograms per sample. Naive CD45RAhigh/CD27high T cell percentages were measured by flow cytometry on a PBMC aliquot from every donor. The TCR sequence derives from a man aged 18 to 30 in good health. Sequenced input: blood.

The DNA is as follows: TGTGCCAGCAGTCCGCGTGGTAGCGGGGTTCAGACCCAGTACTTC. Protein translation: CASSPRGSGVQTQYF. This chain joins TRBV27 to TRBJ2-5, and 8 junctional nucleotides match TRBD2. The CDR3, from cysteine to phenylalanine, totals 15 residues. The retained sequence is limited to the CDR3, 45 bases, with the frame set at the first base. The germline V gene (reference sequence) sets CDR1 to MNHEY and CDR2 to SMNVEV. From V the trimming removes 5 bases and from J it removes 6 bases, while the gene matches leave 11 bases of the junction unaccounted for.